The present entry profiles one T cell receptor (beta chain) with its context. The antigen it recognizes is unknown. One base away there is no much larger clone; base qualities are not given. The sample originates from a study of CD8+CD57+ T cells in acquired aplastic anemia listed by TCRdb under 2018. In terms of the full investigation: Extracted DNA from sorted CD4+ and CD8+ cells averaged 3.2 ug, ranging from roughly 0.17 to 30 ug. CD8+CD57+ expansion was defined as a frequency above the mean frequency observed in healthy subjects.

Genomic DNA was used as template for profiling of TCR beta VDJ combinations and CDR3 sequences. An Illumina HiSeq 2000 was the platform used for TCR repertoire sequencing. In the original analysis: TRBV/TRBJ rearrangement plots, CDR3 size and DJ length profiles, and Simpson's diversity index were used to assess repertoires. The immunodominant clone was defined as the most abundant DNA sequence in deep sequencing data. CDR3 amino acid sequences were checked for sharing across subjects and were also compared against the VDJdb database and published repertoires. TCRdb applied fastp at Q25 and MiXCR to the public reads, then kept only in-frame beta chains. CDR3 protein sequences are deduplicated, and each keeps its most common genes and DNA. The V and J calls come from TCRdb's annotation, not from the publication. This sample has hundreds of thousands of distinct CDR3 sequences in its table, and 45% to 65% of those were observed once. The leading ten clones occupy roughly 1.2% of the sample.

Here is what the overall study found, with its caveats: Some 27 CD8+ CDR3 sequences were found in both patients and controls but appeared to be highly expressed in patients and within the immunodominant clones of the patients. Between patients and healthy controls, no significant difference in CD8+ Simpson's diversity was found (P=0.060).

The CDR3 has 16 amino acids, counting the end cysteine and phenylalanine. Left in the record is the CDR3 DNA by itself, 48 bases read in frame from the first base. The junction carries 17 bases between V and J, which are trimmed by 3 bases and 5 bases respectively. Patients chosen for sequencing had shown expansion of CD8+CD57+ cells by flow cytometry. Severe acquired aplastic anemia was diagnosed in all patients according to International Study of Aplastic Anemia and Agranulocytosis and Camitta criteria. No patient had received any therapy when blood was sampled. The study deep-sequenced TCR repertoires of sorted CD4+ and CD8+ blood T cells from severe aplastic anemia patients and healthy subjects. Patients were enrolled in the USA under clinicaltrials.gov protocols 00001620, 01623167, 00001397, 00071045, 00081523 and 00961064. Ficoll-Paque density gradient centrifugation was used to isolate peripheral blood mononuclear cells. CD4+ and CD8+ T cells were sorted by FACS or magnetic beads before DNA extraction.

The chain is assembled from TRBV12-3 or TRBV12-4 and TRBJ2-1; the D gene is possibly TRBD2, with 5 bases matching. The sequencing sample was made of sorted CD4+, CD8+, or CD8+CD57+ T cells (not recorded which) from PBMCs. This receptor was taken from a human donor with aplastic anemia. The sequenced DNA is TGTGCCAGCAGTTTCTCTTTAAGGGAGTCGGACAATGAGCAGTTCTTC. It specifies CASSFSLRESDNEQFF.